This T cell receptor beta chain was identified in a study of blood T cell repertoires in COVID-19 (dated by TCRdb to between 2020 and 2021). Notes on the research overall: The collaborator samples originated in the United States, Italy and Spain and spanned the acute and convalescent phases of COVID-19. The prospective study material was composed of cDNA or gDNA derived from T cells, B-cell-depleted T cells, or PBMCs. The dataset comprised deeply sampled blood TCRbeta repertoires from subjects exposed to, actively infected with, or recovered from COVID-19. The repertoires were released in a freely available public database meant as a resource for research on the immune response to SARS-CoV-2. Samples were obtained from the ongoing ImmuneRACE study (first 160 participants) and from roughly 1,300 subjects provided by 6 global collaborators. Sample metadata almost always included a de-identified subject ID, COVID-19 status, age in years and sex. HLA class I and class II types, where available, came from metadata supplied by the sample provider rather than from assay-based typing.

Collaborating institutions collected whole blood in K2EDTA tubes following their own protocols. For TCRbeta analysis, collaborator samples were shipped as frozen whole blood, as isolated PBMCs, or as DNA extracted from either sample type. There are 15 amino acids in the CDR3, from cysteine to phenylalanine inclusive. Of all the DNA, just the CDR3 is kept, 45 bases in frame from base 1. After removal of 3 bases from V and 9 bases from J, the junction retains 5 bases not matched to a gene. As encoded in the germline V gene (reference sequence), CDR1 is MNHEY while CDR2 is SMNVEV. Comment on this clone: The antigen it binds to is not known. No much larger clonotype is one base removed from it; base qualities were not supplied.

TCRbeta CDR3 regions were amplified from genomic DNA using the immunoSEQ Assay, a bias-controlled multiplex PCR. The paper's data handling went like this. The number of nucleated cells in each sample was estimated from the amplification of reference gene primers within the assay. Sequence reads were collapsed and filtered to measure the absolute abundance of every unique TCRbeta CDR3 rearrangement. For each sample, productive Simpson clonality was calculated as the square root of Simpson's diversity index across productive rearrangements. TCRdb stores this immuneACCESS table with in-frame sequences only. Part of the clones is absent; in the studies checked, under half of the shortfall reflects unresolved V genes, and no reason is known for the rest. V and J calls plus clone size are reproduced from that table; the DNA served to infer D and trimming. The sample records 250,000 to 300,000 clones, around four fifths of which are singletons. Clones ranked in the top ten supply approximately 5.9% of the sample.

Broader findings and caveats from the paper: The quantity of clinical and demographic metadata differed by source and by participant and was supplied without curation.

This TCR came from a man of 80 years or more with acute or convalescent COVID-19. Sequencing was performed on peripheral blood. Here the chain combines TRBV27 and TRBJ2-1; 13 middle bases align to TRBD2. The DNA is TGTGCCAGCAGTTTGGGAGGACTAGCGGGAGTTGAGCAGTTCTTC. Its coded protein is CASSLGGLAGVEQFF.